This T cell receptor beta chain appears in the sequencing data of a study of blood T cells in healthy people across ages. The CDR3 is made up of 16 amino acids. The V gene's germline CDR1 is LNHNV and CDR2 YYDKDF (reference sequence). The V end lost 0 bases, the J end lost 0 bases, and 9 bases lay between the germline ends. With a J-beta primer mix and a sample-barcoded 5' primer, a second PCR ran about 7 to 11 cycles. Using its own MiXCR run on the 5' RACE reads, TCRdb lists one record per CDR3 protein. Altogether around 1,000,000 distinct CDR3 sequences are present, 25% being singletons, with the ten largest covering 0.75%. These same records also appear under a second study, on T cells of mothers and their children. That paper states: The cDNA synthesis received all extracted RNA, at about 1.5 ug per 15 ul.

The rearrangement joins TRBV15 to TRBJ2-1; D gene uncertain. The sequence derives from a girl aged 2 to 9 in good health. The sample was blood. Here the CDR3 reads CATSRESYPSYNEQFF. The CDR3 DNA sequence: TGTGCCACCAGCAGAGAAAGTTATCCCTCCTACAATGAGCAGTTCTTC.